The entry below gives a single TCR beta chain sequence along with its context. The healthy adult donors were HIV-negative and reported no recent acute infections or vaccinations. The data derive from a study of shared clonotypes between healthy human individuals. Clones were read by immunoSEQ multiplex PCR, and TCRdb kept only the in-frame ones, dropping some. The table lists around 2.3 million clones, under 97% of them singletons. The sequence derives from a man younger than 30 in good health. The source material was naive CD4+ T cells sorted from blood. Subset here: CD45RA+ positively selected.

CDR3 DNA: TGTGCCAGCAGTAAACAGGGAAACACCGGGGAGCTGTTTTTT. Translation: CASSKQGNTGELFF. The rearrangement joins TRBV2 to TRBJ2-2, with D possibly being TRBD1 (6 bases). The germline V gene encodes CDR1 SNHLY and CDR2 FYNNEI. The CDR3 sequence is 14 residues long. V was cut by 5 bases and J by 2 bases, with 9 bases left in between.